This T cell receptor (beta chain) appears in the sequencing data of a study of blood T cell repertoires in COVID-19. Looking at the study overall: The United States, Italy and Spain were the sources of the acute and convalescent COVID-19 samples. PBMCs, B-cell-depleted T cells, or T cells provided the cDNA or gDNA that made up the material.

V dropped 3 bases and J dropped 4 bases, with 6 bases sitting between them. Looked up from germline, CDR1 is MNHEY and CDR2 is SVGEGT. This CDR3 contains 12 residues. Data came from immunoSEQ multiplex PCR; TCRdb stores just in-frame clones and leaves some out. The sample holds about 26,000 clones; 65% to 90% are singletons and the top ten take about 1.8%. This TCR was recovered from a man older than 75 with active or convalescent COVID-19. The chain joins TRBV6-2 or TRBV6-3 to TRBJ1-2; D is unresolved. The sequencing sample was made of peripheral blood. The CDR3 reads CASSYGSYGYTF. DNA of the CDR3: TGTGCCAGCAGTTATGGGAGCTATGGCTACACCTTC.